This entry describes one T cell receptor (beta chain). The antigen is undetermined. Method: immunoSEQ multiplex PCR; TCRdb's copy keeps in-frame clones and lacks some. This sample has 95,000 to 150,000 clones, with over 75% found just once. The sample belongs to a study of T cell responses to AZD1222 COVID-19 vaccine. Study results and caveats: Elevations in Spike-specific TCR breadth and depth followed administration of two AZD1222 doses.

Germline V gene lookup returns CDR1 SGHDN and CDR2 FVKESK. V dropped 0 bases and J dropped 5; count of bases not matched to a gene: 3. The CDR3 length is 16 residues. The TCR comes from an adult who received the MenACWY meningococcal vaccine as a control. This rearrangement joins TRBV14 to TRBJ2-3, with 12 bases aligning to TRBD2. Sequencing used peripheral blood, obtained 28 days after the second dose of the MenACWY control vaccine. CDR3 DNA: TGTGCCAGCAGCCAAGAGGCTAGCGGGGGGGTAGATACGCAGTATTTT. Translating it yields CASSQEASGGVDTQYF.